These 16 T cell receptor beta chains came from one sample sequenced in a study of Ad26.COV2.S vaccination and SARS-CoV-2 variants. The treatment: 15 to 20 received Ad26.COV2.S at low or high dose, single or two shots; about 5 received placebo; per-sample allocation not given. Day 63 after the first injection of vaccine or placebo was the sampling time. The protocol was immunoSEQ multiplex PCR, while the TCRdb copy is restricted to in-frame clones and leaves out a portion. The table shows hundreds of thousands of clones, with around nine tenths occurring only once. Material: peripheral blood, obtained in a trial of Ad26.COV2.S vaccine versus placebo. These receptors originate from a person aged 18-65 years who received the Ad26.COV2.S COVID-19 vaccine or a placebo.

The rearrangement links TRBV2 to TRBJ1-2, with D uncertain. Germline V lookup: CDR1 SNHLY, CDR2 FYNNEI. V lost 2 bases and J lost 4, with 14 bases in between. There are 15 residues in the CDR3. CDR3 nucleotides: TGTGCCAGCAGTGAAAATCGTAGGGCGTTCTATGGCTACACCTTC. Residues: CASSENRRAFYGYTF.

Remarks on this clone: At the DNA level, this CDR3 is encoded by other sequences in the same sample as well. The V and J genes are TRBV28 and TRBJ1-6, with TRBD1 identical over 8 bases. J was trimmed by 5 bases and V by 5 bases; bases with no gene match: 2. Germline-derived CDR1 and CDR2 are MDHEN and SYDVKM. The CDR3 sequence is 14 residues long. The CDR3 loop reads CASSRQGHNSPLHF. The CDR3 coding sequence is TGTGCCAGCAGTCGACAGGGGCATAATTCACCCCTCCACTTT.

The chain carries TRBV18 and TRBJ1-1, with 10 bases aligning to TRBD1. V shed 2 bases and J 4 bases; nucleotides not matched to a gene: 1. Germline V CDR1 and CDR2: KGHSH, LQKENI. The CDR3 is made up of 14 amino acids. The CDR3 sequence is CASSPWDRGTEAFF. CDR3 in DNA: TGTGCCAGCTCACCATGGGACAGGGGCACTGAAGCTTTCTTT.

The V and J genes are TRBV28 and TRBJ1-1; D unresolved. V was trimmed by 3 bases and J by 8 bases, leaving 10 bases between them. Germline CDR1 MDHEN, CDR2 SYDVKM. CDR3 size: 12 residues. The CDR3 DNA is TGTGCCAGCAGTTTCGTTAGGATGGAAGCTTTCTTT. This encodes CASSFVRMEAFF.

The table lists this clone with a few counts. The chain uses TRBV3-1 (or the pseudogene TRBV3-2) and TRBJ2-3, with D perhaps matching TRBD1 or TRBD2 (5 bases each). The germline V gene encodes CDR1 LGHDT and CDR2 YNNKEL (reference sequence). This CDR3 has 14 residues. Trimming stripped 3 bases from V and 0 bases from J, with 7 bases between. CDR3 in amino acids: CASSHGDSTDTQYF. CDR3 sequence (DNA): TGTGCCAGCAGCCATGGGGACAGCACAGATACGCAGTATTTT.

J is TRBJ2-5 and V is TRBV20-1; tentatively, D is TRBD1 or TRBD2 (6 bases each). The CDR3 contains 14 residues. V lost 3 bases and J 0 bases, leaving 11 bases between the germline ends. CDR1 and CDR2 (germline): DFQATT, SNEGSKA (reference sequence). CDR3 protein: CSASGGPYQETQYF. For the CDR3, the DNA is TGCAGTGCTAGTGGGGGGCCCTACCAAGAGACCCAGTACTTC.

The chain couples TRBV4-3 to TRBJ1-6; 8 bases match TRBD1. The CDR3 covers 13 residues. The V segment lost 0 bases and the J segment 14 bases; nucleotides outside the gene matches: 3. CDR1 and CDR2 from the germline V gene are LGHNA and YSLEER. For the CDR3, the DNA is TGCGCCAGCAGCCAAGACAGGGGGCAGGCCCTCCACTTT. Its protein is CASSQDRGQALHF.

This chain connects TRBV14 to TRBJ2-3, with D possibly TRBD2 on 5 matching bases. This CDR3 region has 14 residues. V dropped 4 bases and J dropped 2 bases, with 10 bases sitting between them. Germline V gene lookup returns CDR1 SGHDN and CDR2 FVKESK. The CDR3 loop is CASSLRLYTDTQYF. The CDR3 nucleotides read TGTGCCAGCAGCCTCCGACTATACACAGATACGCAGTATTTT.

The V call is TRBV19, the J call TRBJ2-1; 11 nucleotides match TRBD2. The CDR3 extends over 16 amino acids. The junction had 9 bases not matched to a gene; V was cut back by 3 bases and J by 8 bases. Germline V gene sequence: CDR1 LNHDA, CDR2 SQIVND (reference sequence). The CDR3: CASSIYSGRAGDEQFF. CDR3 bases: TGTGCCAGTAGTATCTATAGCGGGAGGGCCGGGGATGAGCAGTTCTTC.

A word on this clone: The junction does not match germline at one end; this may be a read error. The chain recombines TRBV27 with TRBJ2-1; D call uncertain. The germline gives CDR1 MNHEY, CDR2 SMNVEV (reference sequence). This CDR3 has 13 amino acids. This chain's CDR3 is CASGLGSYNEQFF. CDR3 coding DNA: TGTGCCAGCGGTTTAGGGTCCTACAATGAGCAGTTCTTC.

The V and J genes are TRBV7-9 and TRBJ1-2; D may be TRBD1 (6 bases). Trimming removed 5 bases from V and 4 bases from J, with 14 bases in between. The CDR3 length is 14 residues. Germline CDR1 is SEHNR and CDR2 is FQNEAQ (reference sequence). The CDR3 loop is CASSPRGGAYGYTF. DNA of the CDR3: TGTGCCAGCAGCCCGCGGGGGGGGGCCTATGGCTACACCTTC.

The genes are TRBV19 and TRBJ1-3, with D possibly being TRBD1 (6 bases). V dropped 7 bases and J dropped 2 bases, with 15 bases sitting between them. Germline values: CDR1 LNHDA, CDR2 SQIVND (reference sequence). The CDR3 extends over 15 amino acids. CDR3 residues: CASIREAGAGNTIYF. The CDR3 DNA reads TGTGCCAGTATCCGGGAGGCAGGGGCTGGAAACACCATATATTTT.

The chain has TRBV3-1 (or the pseudogene TRBV3-2) and TRBJ1-1, with D maybe TRBD1 (5 bases). V was cut by 4 bases and J by 7 bases, with 16 bases left in between. From germline, CDR1 is LGHDT and CDR2 YNNKEL (reference sequence). The length of the CDR3 is 14 residues. CDR3 DNA: TGTGCCAGCAGCCTCAACGCTGGGGCGCTTGAAGCTTTCTTT. Its protein is CASSLNAGALEAFF.

The CDR3 is CASSQDIGSNQPQHF. CDR3 nucleotides: TGCGCCAGCAGCCAAGATATAGGTAGCAATCAGCCCCAGCATTTT. The J gene is TRBJ1-5, the V gene TRBV4-3; D unclear. Trimming pared 0 bases from V and 0 bases from J, leaving 6 bases between. The CDR3 spans 15 residues. CDR1 is LGHNA and CDR2 is YSLEER in the germline V gene.

This clone was picked up one time. The chain couples TRBV21-1 to TRBJ2-2; the D call of TRBD1 is as the table states it, not checked on the DNA. TRBV21-1 is annotated as a pseudogene. This CDR3 is 16 amino acids long. CDR3 sequence reads: CASSKVTGGGGGELFF. CDR3 in DNA: TGTGCCAGCAGCAAAGTGACAGGGGGCGGTGGCGGGGAGCTGTTTTTT.

A note on this clone: A read error may produce the germline difference seen at one junction end. The V gene is TRBV7-2, the J gene TRBJ1-6, with a tentative D call TRBD1 (6 bases). The germline V gene has CDR1 SGHTA and CDR2 FQGNSA. The CDR3 spans 13 residues. This CDR3 reads CASSLGSHREWYF. CDR3 bases: TGTGCCAGCAGCTTAGGATCCCACAGGGAATGGTACTTT.